The source of this T cell receptor (beta chain) is a study of blood T cell repertoires in COVID-19. Study-wide background: Specimens from acute and convalescent COVID-19 originated in the United States, Italy and Spain. Sources were T cells, B-cell-depleted T cells, or PBMCs; the material itself was cDNA or gDNA.

Participants' own reports of clinical history determined their cohort assignment. Original data processing: How many nucleated cells were present was estimated from reference gene primer amplification. TCRdb's table, derived via immunoSEQ multiplex PCR, lists solely in-frame clones and lacks some. V and J calls and clone size follow that table, whereas D and trimming were derived from the DNA. The data hold 400,000 to 550,000 clones, with 87% observed a single time. This CDR3 contains 14 residues. Germline V gene sequence: CDR1 MDHEN, CDR2 SYDVKM. The ends were cut back, 4 bases at V and 6 bases at J, with 15 bases in the middle.

Sequences were obtained from PBMCs or T cells enriched from blood (not recorded which). The receptor comes from a woman between 18 and 29 years old with acute COVID-19. The V call is TRBV28, the J call TRBJ1-1; unclear D gene. CDR3 in DNA: TGTGCCAGCAGTTCAACGAATTGGGCCGCTGAAGCTTTCTTT. Translated: CASSSTNWAAEAFF.